This T cell receptor beta chain was found in a study of OX40 agonist ivuxolimab in advanced cancers. Whole-study context: Three patients, one with hepatocellular carcinoma and two with cutaneous melanoma, responded partially.

About this clone itself: Its matching antigen is unknown.

General study points: Certain nonresponders additionally had low normalized T-cell clonal expansion. Still undetermined is the antigen specificity of the expanded peripheral T cells. Among the lowest peripheral clonal expansion occurred in 0.1-3.0 mg/kg partial responders.

Germline V gives CDR1 SGDLS, CDR2 YYNGEE. This CDR3 contains 17 residues. J gave up 1 base and V 2 bases, and 10 bases lay outside the gene matches. Here immunoSEQ multiplex PCR was the method, and the copy in TCRdb shows in-frame clones only, minus some. This sample has more than 10,000 clones, with 75% to 85% found just once. This TCR derives from an adult with an advanced solid tumor such as melanoma, head and neck, liver or kidney cancer. The sample here was CD4+ or CD8+ T cells sorted from blood, taken in a trial of the OX40 agonist ivuxolimab. The chain combines TRBV9 with TRBJ2-5; 8 bases align to TRBD2. The CDR3 DNA is TGTGCCAGCAGCGTCGGCGGGAGGAATCCCCTCCAAGAGACCCAGTACTTC. Its protein is CASSVGGRNPLQETQYF. The full variable domain, with the rest looked up from reference TRBV9 and TRBJ2-5, is DSGVTQTPKHLITATGQRVTLRCSPRSGDLSVYWYQQSLDQGLQFLIQYYNGEERAKGNILERFSAQQFPDLHSELNLSSLELGDSALYFCASSVGGRNPLQETQYFGPGTRLLVL.